This TCR beta chain came from a study of technical replicates of blood from a few donors. CDR1 is ENHRY and CDR2 is SYGVKD in the germline V gene. J lost 7 bases, V lost 3 bases, and 10 bases had no gene match. The CDR3 spans 15 residues. The table came from immunoSEQ multiplex PCR; TCRdb's copy has only in-frame clones and leaves some out. The table has fewer than 85,000 clones, 94% seen once. This rearrangement joins TRBV10-3 to TRBJ2-5; TRBD1 aligns across 8 bases. This clonotype was sampled from a human donor in good health. Sequenced sample: T cells isolated from PBMCs. The CDR3 region has the DNA TGTGCCATCAGTGAACATGACAGGGGATACGGGACCCAGTACTTC. Its protein product is CAISEHDRGYGTQYF.